Listed below are T cell receptor beta chains from one sample, sequenced in a study of long-term antiretroviral therapy in people with HIV. The assay was immunoSEQ multiplex PCR, and TCRdb's table has in-frame clones only and misses some. Among roughly 20,000 clones, 80% were seen once, and the ten largest hold about 10%. This specimen consisted of unsorted PBMCs, obtained 0.2 years after starting antiretroviral therapy. Source of these receptors: a woman in her forties with HIV. CDR3s include the opening cysteine and the closing phenylalanine or tryptophan. The D gene is left open where the match is weak. Expanded clones are given a class, and other clones once, few, many or no size at all.

abundance: few
d_gene: .
j_gene: TRBJ2-7
v_gene: TRBV5-1
CDR3aa: CASSSSWGIHGYEQYF
CDR3nt: TGCGCCAGCAGCTCGTCATGGGGGATCCACGGGTACGAGCAGTACTTC

abundance: .
d_gene: TRBD1
j_gene: TRBJ1-6
v_gene: TRBV7-9
CDR3aa: CASSLVGGQGSSYNSPLHF
CDR3nt: TGTGCCAGCAGCTTAGTAGGGGGACAGGGGAGCTCCTATAATTCACCCCTCCACTTT

abundance: .
d_gene: .
j_gene: TRBJ2-1
v_gene: TRBV11-2
CDR3aa: CASSSADEQFF
CDR3nt: TGTGCCAGCAGCTCCGCCGATGAGCAGTTCTTC

abundance: .
d_gene: .
j_gene: TRBJ1-1
v_gene: TRBV9
CDR3aa: CASSVADGDTEAFF
CDR3nt: TGTGCCAGCAGCGTAGCAGATGGGGACACTGAAGCTTTCTTT

abundance: medium-sized
d_gene: TRBD2
j_gene: TRBJ2-7
v_gene: TRBV11-2
CDR3aa: CASSELAGVGAYEQYF
CDR3nt: TGTGCCAGCAGCGAACTAGCGGGAGTAGGGGCATACGAGCAGTACTTC

abundance: .
d_gene: .
j_gene: TRBJ2-7
v_gene: TRBV4-3
CDR3aa: CASSLGQHSYEQYF
CDR3nt: TGCGCCAGCAGCTTAGGACAGCACTCCTACGAGCAGTACTTC

abundance: .
d_gene: .
j_gene: TRBJ1-1
v_gene: TRBV4-3
CDR3aa: CASSQEPGQTEAFF
CDR3nt: TGCGCCAGCAGCCAAGAACCCGGGCAGACTGAAGCTTTCTTT

abundance: .
d_gene: .
j_gene: TRBJ2-4
v_gene: TRBV29-1
CDR3aa: CSVRSINSQQRGNIQYF
CDR3nt: TGCAGCGTTCGATCTATAAACAGCCAGCAACGTGGAAACATTCAGTACTTC

abundance: .
d_gene: .
j_gene: TRBJ1-1
v_gene: TRBV11-3
CDR3aa: CASSSEANYGTEAFF
CDR3nt: TGTGCCAGCAGCTCGGAGGCAAATTACGGTACTGAAGCTTTCTTT

abundance: few
d_gene: .
j_gene: TRBJ1-1
v_gene: TRBV7-2
CDR3aa: CASSPLGIMNTEAFF
CDR3nt: TGTGCCAGCAGCCCCCTCGGGATCATGAACACTGAAGCTTTCTTT

abundance: once
d_gene: .
j_gene: TRBJ1-4
v_gene: TRBV4-1
CDR3aa: CASSPASQGRVEKLFF
CDR3nt: TGCGCCAGCAGCCCAGCCTCACAGGGCAGGGTGGAAAAACTGTTTTTT

abundance: .
d_gene: .
j_gene: TRBJ1-4
v_gene: TRBV5-1
CDR3aa: CASSLVGGVGEKLFF
CDR3nt: TGCGCCAGCAGCTTGGTCGGAGGGGTAGGGGAAAAACTGTTTTTT

abundance: once
d_gene: .
j_gene: TRBJ1-6
v_gene: TRBV9
CDR3aa: CASRGGTYNSPLHF
CDR3nt: TGTGCCAGCAGAGGAGGGACCTATAATTCACCCCTCCACTTT

abundance: medium-sized
d_gene: .
j_gene: TRBJ1-1
v_gene: TRBV7-2
CDR3aa: CASSLTRGNFEAFF
CDR3nt: TGTGCCAGCAGCTTAACGAGAGGGAACTTTGAAGCTTTCTTT

abundance: .
d_gene: .
j_gene: TRBJ1-2
v_gene: TRBV10-2
CDR3aa: CASSDWDGYTF
CDR3nt: TGCGCCAGCAGTGATTGGGACGGCTACACCTTC

abundance: .
d_gene: .
j_gene: TRBJ1-1
v_gene: TRBV5-1
CDR3aa: CASSLKGLDTEAFF
CDR3nt: TGCGCCAGCAGCTTGAAAGGGTTAGACACTGAAGCTTTCTTT

abundance: .
d_gene: TRBD2
j_gene: TRBJ2-1
v_gene: TRBV4-1
CDR3aa: CASSPTSGGAYAYNEQFF
CDR3nt: TGCGCCAGCAGCCCGACTAGCGGGGGTGCCTATGCTTACAATGAGCAGTTCTTC

abundance: .
d_gene: .
j_gene: TRBJ1-4
v_gene: TRBV5-1
CDR3aa: CASSSQDGEKLFF
CDR3nt: TGCGCCAGCAGCTCACAGGACGGTGAAAAACTGTTTTTT

abundance: .
d_gene: .
j_gene: TRBJ1-1
v_gene: TRBV6-5
CDR3aa: CASSYGGDRNTEAFF
CDR3nt: TGTGCCAGCAGTTACGGAGGGGACCGGAACACTGAAGCTTTCTTT

abundance: few
d_gene: TRBD2
j_gene: TRBJ2-7
v_gene: TRBV2
CDR3aa: CASRGGLATTYEQYF
CDR3nt: TGTGCCAGCAGGGGTGGACTAGCGACCACCTACGAGCAGTACTTC

abundance: once
d_gene: TRBD1
j_gene: TRBJ2-2
v_gene: TRBV6-1
CDR3aa: CASSRDRGAAGELFF
CDR3nt: TGTGCCAGCAGCCGGGACAGGGGAGCGGCCGGGGAGCTGTTTTTT

abundance: few
d_gene: .
j_gene: TRBJ1-1
v_gene: TRBV19
CDR3aa: CASTGVLSDTEAFF
CDR3nt: TGTGCCAGTACTGGGGTTTTATCGGACACTGAAGCTTTCTTT

abundance: few
d_gene: TRBD1
j_gene: TRBJ2-7
v_gene: TRBV5-1
CDR3aa: CASTFYPGTAEREQYF
CDR3nt: TGCGCCAGCACCTTTTACCCGGGGACAGCGGAAAGAGAGCAGTACTTC

abundance: .
d_gene: .
j_gene: TRBJ2-5
v_gene: TRBV7-6
CDR3aa: CASSFAGNQETQYF
CDR3nt: TGTGCCAGCAGCTTCGCAGGGAACCAAGAGACCCAGTACTTC

abundance: once
d_gene: .
j_gene: TRBJ2-3
v_gene: TRBV1
CDR3aa: CTSSQDSLKGDKRPDTQYF
CDR3nt: TGCACCAGCAGCCAAGATAGCCTAAAGGGGGACAAGAGACCAGATACGCAGTATTTT

abundance: .
d_gene: .
j_gene: TRBJ2-7
v_gene: TRBV2
CDR3aa: CASSVYRDTYEQYF
CDR3nt: TGTGCCAGCAGTGTCTACCGGGACACCTACGAGCAGTACTTC

abundance: .
d_gene: .
j_gene: TRBJ1-1
v_gene: TRBV19
CDR3aa: CASSIGAGGTEAFF
CDR3nt: TGTGCCAGTAGTATAGGAGCAGGAGGAACTGAAGCTTTCTTT

abundance: .
d_gene: .
j_gene: TRBJ1-3
v_gene: TRBV30
CDR3aa: CAWSVLGTSSGNTIYF
CDR3nt: TGTGCCTGGAGTGTACTCGGGACAAGCTCTGGAAACACCATATATTTT

abundance: .
d_gene: TRBD2
j_gene: TRBJ2-7
v_gene: TRBV18
CDR3aa: CASRTSGRADEQYF
CDR3nt: TGTGCCAGCCGAACTAGCGGGAGGGCCGACGAGCAGTACTTC

abundance: .
d_gene: .
j_gene: TRBJ2-5
v_gene: TRBV10-1
CDR3aa: CASSYGPSQETQYF
CDR3nt: TGCGCCAGCAGTTATGGACCTTCCCAAGAGACCCAGTACTTC

abundance: .
d_gene: .
j_gene: TRBJ1-2
v_gene: TRBV15
CDR3aa: CATSRGRDNYGYTF
CDR3nt: TGTGCCACCAGCAGAGGAAGGGATAACTATGGCTACACCTTC

abundance: .
d_gene: .
j_gene: TRBJ1-1
v_gene: TRBV7-6
CDR3aa: CASSLVGILNTEAFF
CDR3nt: TGTGCCAGCAGCTTAGTTGGGATCCTGAACACTGAAGCTTTCTTT

abundance: .
d_gene: .
j_gene: TRBJ1-1
v_gene: TRBV4-1
CDR3aa: CASSQVRSMNTEAFF
CDR3nt: TGCGCCAGCAGCCAAGTGCGGTCAATGAACACTGAAGCTTTCTTT

abundance: .
d_gene: .
j_gene: TRBJ1-2
v_gene: TRBV5-5
CDR3aa: CASRRFAGDPNYGYTF
CDR3nt: TGTGCCAGCAGACGATTCGCAGGGGACCCAAACTATGGCTACACCTTC

abundance: .
d_gene: .
j_gene: TRBJ1-1
v_gene: TRBV10-2
CDR3aa: CASSEWDHEAFF
CDR3nt: TGCGCCAGCAGTGAGTGGGACCATGAAGCTTTCTTT

abundance: .
d_gene: .
j_gene: TRBJ2-3
v_gene: TRBV9
CDR3aa: CASSVVLTDTQYF
CDR3nt: TGTGCCAGCAGCGTAGTACTCACAGATACGCAGTATTTT

abundance: few
d_gene: .
j_gene: TRBJ1-1
v_gene: TRBV7-8
CDR3aa: CASSPTAPSLNTEAFF
CDR3nt: TGTGCCAGCAGCCCCACCGCACCTTCCTTGAACACTGAAGCTTTCTTT

abundance: .
d_gene: .
j_gene: TRBJ1-1
v_gene: TRBV5-1
CDR3aa: CASSLNTEAFF
CDR3nt: TGCGCCAGCAGCTTGAACACTGAAGCTTTCTTT

abundance: .
d_gene: .
j_gene: TRBJ2-7
v_gene: TRBV6-5
CDR3aa: CASSYRSDYEQYF
CDR3nt: TGTGCCAGCAGTTACAGGTCAGACTACGAGCAGTACTTC

abundance: .
d_gene: TRBD1
j_gene: TRBJ2-1
v_gene: TRBV6-5
CDR3aa: CASSYSDRGRNEQFF
CDR3nt: TGTGCCAGCAGTTACAGCGACAGGGGTCGAAATGAGCAGTTCTTC

abundance: .
d_gene: TRBD1
j_gene: TRBJ1-4
v_gene: TRBV15
CDR3aa: CATSRRGGQLFF
CDR3nt: TGTGCCACCAGCAGACGAGGGGGCCAACTGTTTTTT

abundance: few
d_gene: .
j_gene: TRBJ2-6
v_gene: TRBV29-1
CDR3aa: CSAFGANVLTF
CDR3nt: TGCAGCGCGTTTGGGGCCAACGTCCTGACTTTC

abundance: .
d_gene: .
j_gene: TRBJ2-1
v_gene: TRBV5-4
CDR3aa: CASSLNRGRGLSYNEQFF
CDR3nt: TGTGCCAGCAGCTTGAACCGGGGACGGGGTCTCTCCTACAATGAGCAGTTCTTC

abundance: .
d_gene: TRBD1
j_gene: TRBJ1-5
v_gene: TRBV18
CDR3aa: CASSPIGTDDQPQHF
CDR3nt: TGTGCCAGCTCACCGATAGGGACAGATGATCAGCCCCAGCATTTT